This TCR beta chain was observed in a study of cytomegalovirus exposure and HLA in healthy donors. Study-wide results and caveats: The study recorded 150 to 200 TCR beta chains that were cytomegalovirus-associated. TCR clusters originating in the first cohort tended to co-occur in the 100 to 150 validation repertoires, according to a later analysis.

In germline, CDR1 is MDHEN, CDR2 SYDVKM. This CDR3 contains 17 residues. Trimming cost V 2 bases and J 0 bases; bases outside gene matches: 6. TCRdb keeps only in-frame clones here, not all; method: immunoSEQ multiplex PCR. The table records approximately 150,000 clones, about 87% of them present only once. Of note for this clone: The antigen remains undetermined.

The donors were members of the validation cohort, which comprised under 150 subjects and was separate from the first cohort of 600 to 800 subjects. The material sequenced was PBMCs. The chain links TRBV28 to TRBJ1-5, with 8 bases aligning to TRBD1. The sequence came from a man in his late teens or twenties in good health and CMV-seropositive. The CDR3 nucleotides are TGTGCCAGCAGTTTAGGGCAGGGGGCGGGTAGCAATCAGCCCCAGCATTTT. Its translation: CASSLGQGAGSNQPQHF.